These 3 T cell receptor beta chains came from one sample sequenced in a study of blood T cell repertoires in COVID-19. Assay used: immunoSEQ multiplex PCR; TCRdb lists only in-frame clones, some missing. Of 150,000 to 180,000 clones detected, about four fifths appear once; the ten largest clones hold approximately 32%. Source material: peripheral blood. The receptors were gathered from a woman aged 55-70 years with acute or convalescent COVID-19.

The chain links TRBV6-5 to TRBJ2-7, with TRBD1 as a possible D gene (6 bases). The V end lost 4 bases, the J end lost 5 bases, and 9 bases lay between the germline ends. Germline assignment: CDR1 MNHEY and CDR2 SVGAGI. CDR3 size: 12 residues. DNA for the CDR3: TGTGCCAGCAGTTCGGGACAAAACGAGCAGTACTTC. Its protein product is CASSSGQNEQYF.

The chain links TRBV5-1 to TRBJ1-1; TRBD1 matches at 9 bases. The V gene end was trimmed by 4 bases and the J gene end by 6 bases; junction bases not matched to a gene: 13. CDR3 length equals 16 residues. The germline V gene has CDR1 SGHRS and CDR2 YFSETQ. CDR3 protein: CASSPAGTGKVSEAFF. As DNA, the CDR3 is TGCGCCAGCAGCCCGGCCGGGACAGGGAAAGTTTCTGAAGCTTTCTTT.

DNA of the CDR3: TGTGCCAGCTCACCGGGAGCCCTTTTTAACTATGGCTACACCTTC. This encodes CASSPGALFNYGYTF. The rearrangement links TRBV18 to TRBJ1-2; D unresolved. The ends were cut back, 3 bases at V and 1 base at J, with 12 bases in the middle. The CDR3 sequence is 15 residues long. The V gene's germline CDR1 is KGHSH and CDR2 LQKENI.